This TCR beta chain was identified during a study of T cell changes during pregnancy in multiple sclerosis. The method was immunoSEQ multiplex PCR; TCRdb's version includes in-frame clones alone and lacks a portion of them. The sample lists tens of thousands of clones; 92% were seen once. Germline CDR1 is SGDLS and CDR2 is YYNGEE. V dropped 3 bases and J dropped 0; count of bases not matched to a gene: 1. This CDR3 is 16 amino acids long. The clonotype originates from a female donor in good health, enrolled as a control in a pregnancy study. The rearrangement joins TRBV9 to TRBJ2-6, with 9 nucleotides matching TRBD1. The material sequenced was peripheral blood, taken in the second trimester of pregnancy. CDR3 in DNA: TGTGCCAGCAGCGGGACAGGGGACTCTGGGGCCAACGTCCTGACTTTC. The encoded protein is CASSGTGDSGANVLTF.